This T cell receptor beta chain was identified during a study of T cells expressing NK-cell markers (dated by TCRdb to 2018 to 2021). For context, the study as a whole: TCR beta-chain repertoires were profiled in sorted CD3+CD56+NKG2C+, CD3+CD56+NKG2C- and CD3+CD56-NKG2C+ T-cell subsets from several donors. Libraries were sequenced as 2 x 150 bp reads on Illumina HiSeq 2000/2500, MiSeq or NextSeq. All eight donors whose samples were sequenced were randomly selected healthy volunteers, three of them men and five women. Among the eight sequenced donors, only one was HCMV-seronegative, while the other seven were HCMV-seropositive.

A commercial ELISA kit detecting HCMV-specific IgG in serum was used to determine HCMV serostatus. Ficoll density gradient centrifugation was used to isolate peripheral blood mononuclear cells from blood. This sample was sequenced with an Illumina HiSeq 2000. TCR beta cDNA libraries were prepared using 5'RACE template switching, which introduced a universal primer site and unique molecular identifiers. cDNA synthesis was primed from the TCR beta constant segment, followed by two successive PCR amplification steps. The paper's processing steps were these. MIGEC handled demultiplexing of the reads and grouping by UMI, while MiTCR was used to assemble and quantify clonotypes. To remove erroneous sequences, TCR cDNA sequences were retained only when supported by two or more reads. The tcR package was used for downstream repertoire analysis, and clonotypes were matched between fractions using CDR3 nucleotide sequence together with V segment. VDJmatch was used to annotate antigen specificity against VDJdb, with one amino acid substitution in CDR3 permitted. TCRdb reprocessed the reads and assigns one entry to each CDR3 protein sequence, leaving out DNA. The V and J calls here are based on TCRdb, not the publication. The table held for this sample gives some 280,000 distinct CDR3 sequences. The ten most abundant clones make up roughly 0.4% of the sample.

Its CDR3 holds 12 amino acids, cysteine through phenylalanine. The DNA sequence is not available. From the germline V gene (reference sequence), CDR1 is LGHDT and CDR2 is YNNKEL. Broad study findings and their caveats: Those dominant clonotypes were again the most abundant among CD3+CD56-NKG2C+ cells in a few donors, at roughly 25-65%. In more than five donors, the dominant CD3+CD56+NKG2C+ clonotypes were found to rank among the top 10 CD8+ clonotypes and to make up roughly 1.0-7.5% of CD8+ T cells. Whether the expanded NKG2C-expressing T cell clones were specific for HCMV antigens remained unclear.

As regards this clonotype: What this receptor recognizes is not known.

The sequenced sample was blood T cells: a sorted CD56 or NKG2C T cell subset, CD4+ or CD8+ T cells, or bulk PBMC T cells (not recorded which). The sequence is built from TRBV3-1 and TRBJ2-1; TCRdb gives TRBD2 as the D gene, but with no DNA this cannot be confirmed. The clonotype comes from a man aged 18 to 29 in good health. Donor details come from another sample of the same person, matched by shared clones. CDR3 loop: CASSFLAGEQFF.